The clone carrying this T cell receptor beta chain was picked up a small number of times. What it binds is unknown. A universal primer site and UMIs were added as TCR cDNA was made by 5'RACE template switching. Via MiXCR, TCRdb re-called the 5' RACE reads, giving one row per CDR3 protein. The sample records approximately 300,000 distinct CDR3 sequences, around a tenth being singletons. This sample was taken from a study of T cells after yellow fever vaccination. Findings and limits, study-wide: It was a weaker secondary response, yet one that peaked faster, at day 5 versus 15. CD4 and CD8 compartments shared a small share of clonotypes, likely from convergent recombination. Abundant clonotypes from the bulk population could have been carried over as contaminants into FACS-sorted repertoires.

The CDR3 is made up of 14 amino acids. Germline values: CDR1 SGHRS, CDR2 YFSETQ. Trimming pared 0 bases from V and 9 bases from J, leaving 15 bases between. Here the sequenced sample was CD4+ T cells sorted from PBMCs, taken 45 days after the yellow fever booster vaccination. This chain connects TRBV5-1 to TRBJ1-1, with D possibly TRBD1 on 5 matching bases. This TCR came from a man aged 18-30 years who received the YFV17D yellow fever vaccine. CDR3 DNA sequence: TGCGCCAGCAGCTTGGAGCTGACAGTCTCAAAAGCTTTCTTT. This sequence encodes CASSLELTVSKAFF.